Below, 18 T cell receptor beta chains from the same sample are listed, as sequenced in a study of radiotherapy plus CTLA-4 blockade in lung cancer. Data came from immunoSEQ multiplex PCR; TCRdb stores just in-frame clones and leaves some out. The sample has 65,000 to 85,000 clones, approximately 76% seen once; the top ten hold 15% to 20%. Sequencing used peripheral blood, obtained from a patient treated with radiotherapy plus ipilimumab. These receptors were taken from a human donor with non-small cell lung cancer whose response to radiotherapy plus ipilimumab could not be evaluated. Some clones in this sample may be carry-over from other donors' samples.

The chain uses TRBV6-5 and TRBJ2-5, with TRBD2 matching 9 bases. The CDR3 has 15 amino acids. V was clipped by 6 bases and J by 3 bases; unmatched bases: 8. Per germline, CDR1 MNHEY and CDR2 SVGAGI. Here the CDR3 reads CASSIGGGAKETQYF. Here the CDR3 DNA reads TGTGCCAGCAGCATTGGCGGGGGGGCGAAAGAGACCCAGTACTTC.

The rearrangement uses TRBV9 and TRBJ2-3, with a weak D call TRBD2 (5 bases). The V gene's germline CDR1 is SGDLS and CDR2 YYNGEE. Deletions cut 4 bases from V and 6 bases from J, with 12 bases between. This CDR3 is built from 13 residues. CDR3 region: CASSLGEADTQYF. CDR3 nucleotide sequence: TGTGCCAGCAGCTTGGGAGAAGCCGATACGCAGTATTTT.

The chain has TRBV7-3 and TRBJ2-5; no firm D call. V was pared by 5 bases and J by 1 base, with 8 bases between. Per germline, CDR1 SGHTA and CDR2 FQGTGA. There are 13 residues in the CDR3. Here the CDR3 reads CASSRSLQETQYF. In DNA form, the CDR3 reads TGTGCCAGCAGCCGTAGCCTCCAAGAGACCCAGTACTTC.

The chain couples TRBV6-1 to TRBJ2-5, with D unresolved. Between the trimmed V and J ends, which lost 8 bases and 5 bases, there was a span of 12 bases. Germline V gene data show CDR1 as MNHNS and CDR2 as SASEGT. The CDR3 is 12 amino acids. The CDR3 DNA sequence: TGTGCCAGCCTCGCCGCCGGGGAGACCCAGTACTTC. This encodes CASLAAGETQYF.

V gene TRBV6-5 combines with J gene TRBJ2-3; 7 bases are a match to TRBD1. The J segment lost 0 bases and the V segment lost 11 bases, leaving 8 bases of the junction unmatched. This CDR3 contains 14 residues. Germline values: CDR1 MNHEY, CDR2 SVGAGI. The CDR3 sequence: CASSTGRSTDTQYF. For the CDR3, the DNA is TGTGCCTCCTCGACAGGGCGAAGCACAGATACGCAGTATTTT.

This clone has a single count. The chain recombines TRBV27 with TRBJ1-2, with 7 nucleotides matching TRBD1. Germline CDR1 and CDR2: MNHEY and SMNVEV (reference sequence). With 8 bases clipped from V and 4 bases from J, the junction kept 19 bases outside the gene matches. This CDR3 region has 17 residues. The CDR3 DNA reads as TGTGCCAGCCCTCTAGTTCCCCAGGGGGGAAGAAGCTATGGCTACACCTTC. It encodes CASPLVPQGGRSYGYTF.

The V call is TRBV15, the J call TRBJ2-2; tentative D call: TRBD1 (7 bases). CDR3 length: 16 residues. The germline V and J ends were trimmed by 0 bases and 7 bases, with 15 bases remaining between them. CDR1 LNHNV and CDR2 YYDKDF come from the germline V gene (reference sequence). The DNA of the CDR3 is TGTGCCACCAGCAGAGATCTATATCAGGGGGGCGGGGAGCTGTTTTTT. Its translation is CATSRDLYQGGGELFF.

J is TRBJ1-2 and V is TRBV5-1, with TRBD1 as a possible D gene (6 bases). Trimming took off 1 base at V and 8 bases at J, with 18 bases between the two ends. The CDR3 runs 15 residues. Germline V CDR1 and CDR2: SGHRS, YFSETQ. The CDR3 sequence: CASSLRPDSLQGYTF. CDR3 coding DNA: TGCGCCAGCAGCTTGCGGCCGGACAGCTTGCAAGGCTACACCTTC.

The chain has TRBV6-1 and TRBJ2-7; D is possibly TRBD2 (5 bases). The germline V gene encodes CDR1 MNHNS and CDR2 SASEGT. V lost 2 bases to trimming and J lost 4 bases, with 6 bases between them. The CDR3 loop spans 12 amino acids. The CDR3: CASSERGYEQYF. The CDR3, as DNA: TGTGCCAGCAGTGAACGAGGGTACGAGCAGTACTTC.

V usage is TRBV10-3 and J usage is TRBJ1-2; TRBD1 is a possible D gene (5 bases). Germline V gives CDR1 ENHRY, CDR2 SYGVKD. V was cut by 0 bases and J by 4 bases, with 9 bases left in between. The CDR3 has 14 residues. In nucleotides, the CDR3 is TGTGCCATCAGTGAGTCAGGAGGGGTCTATGGCTACACCTTC. Translated: CAISESGGVYGYTF.

This clone was seen ten or more times. The rearrangement uses TRBV2 and TRBJ1-4, with 7 bases that match TRBD1. CDR3 length equals 16 residues. CDR1 and CDR2 (germline): SNHLY, FYNNEI. V lost 6 bases to trimming and J lost 5 bases; unmatched junction nucleotides: 12. CDR3 protein: CASRFEQGGRNEKLFF. The CDR3 region has the DNA TGTGCCAGCAGATTCGAACAAGGGGGCAGGAATGAAAAACTGTTTTTT.

This chain joins TRBV19 and TRBJ2-7, with 7 nucleotides matching TRBD2. The germline gives CDR1 LNHDA, CDR2 SQIVND (reference sequence). The V and J ends lost 3 bases and 0 bases, in that order; junction bases with no gene match: 5. This CDR3 has 15 amino acids. The CDR3 nucleotides read TGTGCCAGTAGTATCAGGCGGGGGAGCTCCTACGAGCAGTACTTC. This codes for CASSIRRGSSYEQYF.

This chain uses TRBV6-1 with TRBJ2-2, with TRBD2 as a possible D gene (6 bases). CDR1 and CDR2 from the germline V gene are MNHNS and SASEGT. V lost 1 base, J lost 7 bases, and 22 bases lay in between. The CDR3 has 18 amino acids. The CDR3 is CASSEVDMAGSWGGELFF. Written as DNA, the CDR3 is TGTGCCAGCAGTGAAGTCGACATGGCGGGGTCCTGGGGCGGGGAGCTGTTTTTT.

The gene calls are TRBV28 and TRBJ1-2; no clear D. V was clipped by 4 bases and J by 0 bases, with 12 bases between them. This CDR3 comprises 15 residues. Germline V lookup: CDR1 MDHEN, CDR2 SYDVKM. In nucleotides, the CDR3 is TGTGCCAGCAGTTCGATACAGAGGGCTAACTATGGCTACACCTTC. Protein sequence: CASSSIQRANYGYTF.

The chain combines TRBV6-1 with TRBJ2-7; weak D call: TRBD1 (6 bases). The CDR3 totals 14 residues. Per germline, CDR1 MNHNS and CDR2 SASEGT. Between the trimmed V and J ends, which lost 4 bases and 2 bases, there was a span of 12 bases. For the CDR3, the DNA is TGTGCCAGCAGTGCCGGGACAAAAGCCTACGAGCAGTACTTC. This codes for CASSAGTKAYEQYF.

The chain joins TRBV7-2 to TRBJ1-5, with 11 bases matching TRBD1. This CDR3 region has 14 residues. Germline assignment: CDR1 SGHTA and CDR2 FQGNSA. Trimming removed 6 bases from V and 6 bases from J; junction bases left unmatched: 4. The CDR3 bases are TGTGCCAGCAGGGGGACAGGGGGAGGTCAGCCCCAGCATTTT. Protein product: CASRGTGGGQPQHF.

The chain links TRBV6-6 to TRBJ2-7; TRBD1 agrees at 10 bases. The V gene end was trimmed by 4 bases and the J gene end by 3 bases; junction bases not matched to a gene: 3. The CDR3 sequence is 14 residues long. Germline V CDR1 and CDR2: MNHNY, SVGAGI (reference sequence). For the CDR3, the DNA is TGTGCCAGCAGTTCCCGGACAGGGGGCTACGAGCAGTACTTC. It yields the protein CASSSRTGGYEQYF.

The chain employs TRBV30 and TRBJ1-4; 8 bases match TRBD1. The V gene's germline CDR1 is GTSNPN and CDR2 SVGIG (reference sequence). This CDR3 has 13 residues. J was trimmed by 8 bases and V by 1 base; bases with no gene match: 3. The CDR3 here is CAWSATGVEKLFF. In nucleotides, the CDR3 is TGTGCCTGGAGTGCGACAGGGGTGGAAAAACTGTTTTTT.